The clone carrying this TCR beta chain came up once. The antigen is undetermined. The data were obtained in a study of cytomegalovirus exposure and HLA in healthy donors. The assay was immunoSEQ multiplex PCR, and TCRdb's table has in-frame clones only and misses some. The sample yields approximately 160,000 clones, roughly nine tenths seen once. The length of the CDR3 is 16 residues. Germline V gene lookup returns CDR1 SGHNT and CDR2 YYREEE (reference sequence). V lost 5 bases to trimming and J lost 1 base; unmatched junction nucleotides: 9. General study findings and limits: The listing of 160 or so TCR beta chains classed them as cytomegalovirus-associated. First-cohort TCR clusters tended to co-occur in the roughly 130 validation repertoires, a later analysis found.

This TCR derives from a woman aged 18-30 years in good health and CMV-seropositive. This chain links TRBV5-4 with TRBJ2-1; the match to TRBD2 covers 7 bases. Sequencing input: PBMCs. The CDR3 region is CASSGEGAVSYNEQFF. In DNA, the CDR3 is TGTGCCAGCAGTGGGGAGGGAGCGGTGTCCTACAATGAGCAGTTCTTC.